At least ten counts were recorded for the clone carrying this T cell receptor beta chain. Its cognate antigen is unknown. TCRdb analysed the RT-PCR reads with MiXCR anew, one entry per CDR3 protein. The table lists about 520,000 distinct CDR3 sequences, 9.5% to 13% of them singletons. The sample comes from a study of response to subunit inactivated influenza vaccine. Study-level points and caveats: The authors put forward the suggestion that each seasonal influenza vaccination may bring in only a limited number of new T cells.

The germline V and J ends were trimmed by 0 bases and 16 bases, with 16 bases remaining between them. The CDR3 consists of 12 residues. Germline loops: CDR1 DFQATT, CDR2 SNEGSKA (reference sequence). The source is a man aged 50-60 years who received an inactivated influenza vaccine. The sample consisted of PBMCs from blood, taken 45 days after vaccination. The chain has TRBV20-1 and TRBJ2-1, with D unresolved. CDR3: CSARDQVPTPFF. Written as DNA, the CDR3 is TGCAGTGCTAGAGATCAAGTCCCAACCCCATTCTTC.